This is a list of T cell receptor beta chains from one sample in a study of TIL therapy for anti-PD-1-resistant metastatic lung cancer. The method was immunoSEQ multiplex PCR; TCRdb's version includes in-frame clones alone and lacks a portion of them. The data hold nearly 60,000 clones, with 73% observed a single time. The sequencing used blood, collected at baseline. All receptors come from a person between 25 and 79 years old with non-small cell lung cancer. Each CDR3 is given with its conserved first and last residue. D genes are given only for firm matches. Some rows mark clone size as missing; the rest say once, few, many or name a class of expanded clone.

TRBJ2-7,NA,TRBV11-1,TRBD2,TGTGCCAGCAGCTTAGACCCGGGCGGGAGGGCATCCTACGAGCAGTACTTC,CASSLDPGGRASYEQYF
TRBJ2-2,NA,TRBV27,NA,TGTGCCAGCCGACAAACCTTGAACACCGGGGAGCTGTTTTTT,CASRQTLNTGELFF
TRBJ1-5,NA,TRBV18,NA,TGTGCCAGCTCACCCGGGGCGGATCAGCCCCAGCATTTT,CASSPGADQPQHF
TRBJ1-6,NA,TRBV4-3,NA,TGCGCCAGCAGCCAAGATCGAGGGGCCTATAATTCACCCCTCCACTTT,CASSQDRGAYNSPLHF
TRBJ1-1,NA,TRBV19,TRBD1,TGTGCCAGTAGTATAATCCCGGGACAGGGTGAAGCTTTCTTT,CASSIIPGQGEAFF
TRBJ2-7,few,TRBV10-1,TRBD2,TGCGCCAGCAGTCCTCCCGGGACTAGATACTACGAGCAGTACTTC,CASSPPGTRYYEQYF
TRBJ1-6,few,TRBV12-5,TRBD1,TGTGCTAGTGGTTTGGGAGAGGGGGCTAATTCACCCCTCCACTTT,CASGLGEGANSPLHF
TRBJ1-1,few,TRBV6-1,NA,TGTGCCAGTTCCAGGGGGAACACTGAAGCTTTCTTT,CASSRGNTEAFF
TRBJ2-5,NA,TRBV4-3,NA,TGCGCCAGCAGCCAAACGACAGCTCAAGGAGAGACCCAGTACTTC,CASSQTTAQGETQYF
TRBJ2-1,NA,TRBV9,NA,TGTGCCAGCAGCGTAGCTCTGGGGGGCACTTACAATGAGCAGTTCTTC,CASSVALGGTYNEQFF
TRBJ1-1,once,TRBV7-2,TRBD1,TGTGCCAGCAGCTTAGGGACAGGGTTGGGTTCGATGAACACTGAAGCTTTCTTT,CASSLGTGLGSMNTEAFF
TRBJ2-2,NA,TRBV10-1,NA,TGCGCCAGCAGTGAACAAGCGGACACCGGGGAGCTGTTTTTT,CASSEQADTGELFF
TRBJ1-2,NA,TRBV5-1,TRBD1,TGCGCCAGCACCCTGGAGGCGACAGGGGTTGGAGGCTACACCTTC,CASTLEATGVGGYTF
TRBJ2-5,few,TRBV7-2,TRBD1,TGTGCCAGTACGGACAGGGGACAGACCCAGTACTTC,CASTDRGQTQYF
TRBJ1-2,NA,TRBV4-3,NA,TGCGCCAGCAGCCAAGAACAGAGCTATGGCTACACCTTC,CASSQEQSYGYTF
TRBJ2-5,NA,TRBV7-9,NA,TGTGCCAGCAGCCCACGAGGAGTCGAGACCCAGTACTTC,CASSPRGVETQYF
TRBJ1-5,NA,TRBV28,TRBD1,TGTGCCAGCACCAAGGGACAGGGGTATCAGCCCCAGCATTTT,CASTKGQGYQPQHF
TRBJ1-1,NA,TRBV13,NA,TGTGCCAGCAGCGTCCGGGCGGGGGGCACTGAAGCTTTCTTT,CASSVRAGGTEAFF
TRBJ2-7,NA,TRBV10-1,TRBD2,TGCGCCAGCAGATACAGCGGGAGGGCCTGGGAGCAGTACTTC,CASRYSGRAWEQYF
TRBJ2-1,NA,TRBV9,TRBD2,TGTGCCAGCAGCGCCCCTAGCGGGGAATACAATGAGCAGTTCTTC,CASSAPSGEYNEQFF
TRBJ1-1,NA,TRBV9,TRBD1,TGTGCCAGCAGGGGACAGTTGAACACTGAAGCTTTCTTT,CASRGQLNTEAFF
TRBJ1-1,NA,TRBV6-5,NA,TGTGCCAGCAGTTTCTCAAAGGGTCTCATGAGCACTGAAGCTTTCTTT,CASSFSKGLMSTEAFF
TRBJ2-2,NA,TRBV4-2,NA,TGTGCCAGCAGCCAAGTTGAGGGGTTGTTCACCGGGGAGCTGTTTTTT,CASSQVEGLFTGELFF
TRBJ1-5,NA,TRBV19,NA,TGTGCCAGTAGCCTCAGGGTGGTTCAGCCCCAGCATTTT,CASSLRVVQPQHF
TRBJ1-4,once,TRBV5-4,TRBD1,TGTGCCAGCAGTTTACAGGGGGCAACTAATGAAAAACTGTTTTTT,CASSLQGATNEKLFF
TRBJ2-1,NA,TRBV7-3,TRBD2,TGTGCCAGCAGCTTAACCGGAGCGGGAGGGCCGGGTGAGCAGTTCTTC,CASSLTGAGGPGEQFF
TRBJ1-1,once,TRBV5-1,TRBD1,TGCGCCAGCAGCTCCAGGGGGGAGAACACTGAAGCTTTCTTT,CASSSRGENTEAFF
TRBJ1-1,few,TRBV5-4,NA,TGTGCCAGCGCGGGAGGGCTTATGAACACTGAAGCTTTCTTT,CASAGGLMNTEAFF
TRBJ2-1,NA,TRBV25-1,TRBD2,TGTGCCAGCAGGATGGGGGGGGGTATCGATGAGCAGTTCTTC,CASRMGGGIDEQFF
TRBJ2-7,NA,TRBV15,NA,TGTGCCACCAGCAGCGGTGCGACGGGCTACGAGCAGTACTTC,CATSSGATGYEQYF
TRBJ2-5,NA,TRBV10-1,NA,TGCGCCAGCAGTGAGTCCCTAGTCGGGACCCAGTACTTC,CASSESLVGTQYF
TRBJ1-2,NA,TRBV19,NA,TGTGCCAGTAGTATATACATTTTAGGGGACTATGGCTACACCTTC,CASSIYILGDYGYTF
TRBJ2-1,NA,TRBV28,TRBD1,TGTGCCAGCAGCACAGGGGGCTGGCATGAGCAGTTCTTC,CASSTGGWHEQFF
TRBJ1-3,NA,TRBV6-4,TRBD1,TGTGCCAGCAGTTGCCCGCGACAGGGGGCGGAGAGGGTTTCGGGAAACACCATATATTTT,CASSCPRQGAERVSGNTIYF
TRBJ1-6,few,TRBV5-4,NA,TGTGCCAGCAGCTTGCAGGGGTATGATTCACCCCTCCACTTT,CASSLQGYDSPLHF
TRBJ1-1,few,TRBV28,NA,TGTGCCAGCAGTTTATATTCAGGGGCCGGTGTGAACACTGAAGCTTTCTTT,CASSLYSGAGVNTEAFF
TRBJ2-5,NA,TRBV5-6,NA,TGTGCCAGCAGCTTGAGTCCTGCTCGGACCCAGTACTTC,CASSLSPARTQYF
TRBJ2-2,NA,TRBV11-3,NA,TGTGCCAGCAGCTCCGGACAGGAGGGGTACACCGGGGAGCTGTTTTTT,CASSSGQEGYTGELFF
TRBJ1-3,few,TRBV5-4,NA,TGTGCCAGCAGCTTGGCGGGGACGGTCTCTGGAAACACCATATATTTT,CASSLAGTVSGNTIYF
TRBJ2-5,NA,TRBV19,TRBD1,TGTGCCAGTAGTCTACAGGGGGAGACCCAGTACTTC,CASSLQGETQYF
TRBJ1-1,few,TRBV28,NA,TGTGCCAGCAGTTTGCCAGGTAACACTGAAGCTTTCTTT,CASSLPGNTEAFF
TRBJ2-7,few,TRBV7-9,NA,TGTGCCAGCAGCCAGGGATCCGTTCATTCCTACGAGCAGTACTTC,CASSQGSVHSYEQYF